These 4 T cell receptor beta chains share one sample of origin, sequenced in a study of T cell changes during pregnancy in multiple sclerosis. The protocol was immunoSEQ multiplex PCR, while the TCRdb copy is restricted to in-frame clones and leaves out a portion. The sample lists some 89,000 clones; about 95% were seen once. This specimen was peripheral blood, taken in the third trimester of pregnancy. The source of these receptors is a female donor with multiple sclerosis, enrolled in a pregnancy study.

This sequence joins TRBV30 and TRBJ1-4, with D hard to call. Per germline, CDR1 GTSNPN and CDR2 SVGIG (reference sequence). Trimming removed 4 bases from V and 4 bases from J, with 7 bases in between. The CDR3 runs 12 residues. In nucleotides, the CDR3 is TGTGCCTGGAAGTCGGGTAATGAAAAACTGTTTTTT. The encoded protein is CAWKSGNEKLFF. Together with reference TRBV30 and TRBJ1-4, the CDR3 gives the full variable domain: SQTIHQWPATLVQPVGSPLSLECTVEGTSNPNLYWYRQAAGRGLQLLFYSVGIGQISSEVPQNLSASRPQDRQFILSSKKLLLSDSGFYLCAWKSGNEKLFFGSGTQLSVL.

The rearrangement links TRBV30 to TRBJ1-2, with TRBD1 matching 9 bases. Germline lookup yields CDR1 GTSNPN and CDR2 SVGIG (reference sequence). The V segment lost 1 base and the J segment 7 bases; nucleotides outside the gene matches: 7. The CDR3 is made up of 14 amino acids. The CDR3 nucleotides read TGTGCCTGGAGTGGGGGACAGGGTGCGATTGGCTACACCTTC. Translating it yields CAWSGGQGAIGYTF. The whole variable domain, remainder taken from reference TRBV30 and TRBJ1-2, is SQTIHQWPATLVQPVGSPLSLECTVEGTSNPNLYWYRQAAGRGLQLLFYSVGIGQISSEVPQNLSASRPQDRQFILSSKKLLLSDSGFYLCAWSGGQGAIGYTFGSGTRLTVV.

Concerning this clone: The same CDR3 is also encoded by other DNA sequences in this sample. This chain connects TRBV6-5 to TRBJ2-5; 14 positions agree with TRBD2. This CDR3 region has 16 residues. Germline lookup yields CDR1 MNHEY and CDR2 SVGAGI. The V gene end was trimmed by 2 bases and the J gene end by 2 bases; junction bases not matched to a gene: 1. The CDR3 region is CASSYRLAGGQETQYF. The CDR3 region has the DNA TGTGCCAGCAGTTACCGACTAGCGGGGGGGCAAGAGACCCAGTACTTC.

This sequence joins TRBV14 and TRBJ2-2, with no clear D. The CDR3 runs 12 residues. Germline-derived CDR1 and CDR2 are SGHDN and FVKESK. Trimming removed 4 bases from V and 8 bases from J, with 8 bases in between. The CDR3 here is CASSRGGGELFF. CDR3 in DNA: TGTGCCAGCAGCCGAGGCGGAGGGGAGCTGTTTTTT.